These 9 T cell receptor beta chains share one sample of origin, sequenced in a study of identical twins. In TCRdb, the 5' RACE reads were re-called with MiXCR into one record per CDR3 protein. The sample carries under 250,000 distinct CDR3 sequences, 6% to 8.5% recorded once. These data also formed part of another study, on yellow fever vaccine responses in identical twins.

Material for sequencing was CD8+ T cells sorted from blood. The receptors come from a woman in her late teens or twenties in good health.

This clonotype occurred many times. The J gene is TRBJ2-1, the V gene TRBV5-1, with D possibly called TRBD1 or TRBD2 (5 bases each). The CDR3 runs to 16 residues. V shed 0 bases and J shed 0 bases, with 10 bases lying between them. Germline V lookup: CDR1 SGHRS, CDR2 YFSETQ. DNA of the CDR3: TGCGCCAGCAGCTTGGGGGTGGGGACCTCCTACAATGAGCAGTTCTTC. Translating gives CASSLGVGTSYNEQFF.

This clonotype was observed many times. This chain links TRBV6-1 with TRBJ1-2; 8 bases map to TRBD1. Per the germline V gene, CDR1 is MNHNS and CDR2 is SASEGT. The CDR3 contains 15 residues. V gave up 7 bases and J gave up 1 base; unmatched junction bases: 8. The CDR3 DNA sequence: TGTGCCAGCAACACGGAGGACAGGGTTAACTATGGCTACACCTTC. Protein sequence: CASNTEDRVNYGYTF.

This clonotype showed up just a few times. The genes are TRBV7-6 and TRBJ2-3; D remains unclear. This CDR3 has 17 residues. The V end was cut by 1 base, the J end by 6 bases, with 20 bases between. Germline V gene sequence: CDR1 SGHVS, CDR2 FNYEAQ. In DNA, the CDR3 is TGTGCCAGCAGCTTAGTGGCAGGCCCCCCACGAGCCGATACGCAGTATTTT. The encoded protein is CASSLVAGPPRADTQYF. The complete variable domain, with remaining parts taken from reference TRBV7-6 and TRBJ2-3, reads GAGVSQSPRYKVTKRGQDVALRCDPISGHVSLYWYRQALGQGPEFLTYFNYEAQQDKSGLPNDRFSAERPEGSISTLTIQRTEQRDSAMYRCASSLVAGPPRADTQYFGPGTRLTVL.

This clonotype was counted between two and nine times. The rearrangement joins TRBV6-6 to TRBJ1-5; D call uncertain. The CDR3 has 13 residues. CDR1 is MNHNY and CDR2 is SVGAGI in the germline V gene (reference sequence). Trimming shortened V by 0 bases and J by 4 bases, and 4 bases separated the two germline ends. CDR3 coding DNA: TGTGCCAGCAGTTACTCAATGAATCAGCCCCAGCATTTT. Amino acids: CASSYSMNQPQHF.

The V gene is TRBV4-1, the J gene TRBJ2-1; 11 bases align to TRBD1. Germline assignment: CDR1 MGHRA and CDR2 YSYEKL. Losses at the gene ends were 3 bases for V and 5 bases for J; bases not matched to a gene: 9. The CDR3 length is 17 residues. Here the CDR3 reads CASSQTGGQGVNNEQFF. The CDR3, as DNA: TGCGCCAGCAGCCAGACTGGGGGACAGGGGGTCAACAATGAGCAGTTCTTC.

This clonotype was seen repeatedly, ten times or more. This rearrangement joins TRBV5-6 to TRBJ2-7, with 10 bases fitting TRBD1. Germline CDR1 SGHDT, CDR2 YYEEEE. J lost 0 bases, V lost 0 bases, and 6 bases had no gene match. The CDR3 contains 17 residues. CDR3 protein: CASSLGDRGLSSYEQYF. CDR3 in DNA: TGTGCCAGCAGCTTGGGAGACAGGGGGCTAAGCTCCTACGAGCAGTACTTC. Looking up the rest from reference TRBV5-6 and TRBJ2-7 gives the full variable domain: DAGVTQSPTHLIKTRGQQVTLRCSPKSGHDTVSWYQQALGQGPQFIFQYYEEEERQRGNFPDRFSGHQFPNYSSELNVNALLLGDSALYLCASSLGDRGLSSYEQYFGPGTRLTVT.

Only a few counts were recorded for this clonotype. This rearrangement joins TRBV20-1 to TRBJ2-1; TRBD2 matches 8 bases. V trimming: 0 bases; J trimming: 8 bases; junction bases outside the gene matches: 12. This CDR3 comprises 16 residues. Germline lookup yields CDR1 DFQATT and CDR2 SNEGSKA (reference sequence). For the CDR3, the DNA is TGCAGTGCTAGAGATTCGGGGGGGGAGTTCGGCGATGAGCAGTTCTTC. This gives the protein CSARDSGGEFGDEQFF.

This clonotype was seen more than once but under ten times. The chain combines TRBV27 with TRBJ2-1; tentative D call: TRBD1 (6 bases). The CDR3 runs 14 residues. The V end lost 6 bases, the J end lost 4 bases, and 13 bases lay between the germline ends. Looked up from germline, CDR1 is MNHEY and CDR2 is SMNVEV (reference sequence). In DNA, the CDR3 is TGTGCCAGCAGCTCGAGGGGGAATTACAATGAGCAGTTCTTC. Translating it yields CASSSRGNYNEQFF.

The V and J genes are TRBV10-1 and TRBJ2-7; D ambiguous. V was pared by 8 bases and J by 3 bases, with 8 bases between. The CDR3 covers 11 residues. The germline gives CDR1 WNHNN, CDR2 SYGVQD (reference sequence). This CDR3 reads CASHPRYEQYV. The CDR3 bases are TGCGCCAGCCACCCCCGCTACGAGCAGTACGTC.